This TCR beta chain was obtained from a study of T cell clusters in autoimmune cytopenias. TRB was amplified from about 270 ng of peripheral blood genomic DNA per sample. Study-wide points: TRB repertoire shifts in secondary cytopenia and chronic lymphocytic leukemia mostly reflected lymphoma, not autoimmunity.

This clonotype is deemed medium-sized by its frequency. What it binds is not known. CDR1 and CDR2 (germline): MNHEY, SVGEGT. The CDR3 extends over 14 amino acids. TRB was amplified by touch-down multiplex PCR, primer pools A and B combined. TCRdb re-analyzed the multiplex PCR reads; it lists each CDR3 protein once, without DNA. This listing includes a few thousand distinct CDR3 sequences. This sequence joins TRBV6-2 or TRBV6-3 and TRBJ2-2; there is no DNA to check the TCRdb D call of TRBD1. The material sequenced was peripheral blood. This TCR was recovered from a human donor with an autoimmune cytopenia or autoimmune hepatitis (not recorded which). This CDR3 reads CASNVQGYTGELFF.